The source of this TCR beta chain is a study of cytomegalovirus exposure and HLA in healthy donors. Study-level results: Many donors shared some public TCRs, even though most TCR sequences were rare.

Concerning this clone: Its target is not known.

With 60 Vbeta and 13 Jbeta primers, the PCR was carried out. The table came from immunoSEQ multiplex PCR; TCRdb's copy has only in-frame clones and leaves some out. Of about 140,000 clones listed, approximately 61% are singletons. Input material: PBMCs. This receptor was obtained from a human donor in good health.

CDR3 nucleotide sequence: TGTGCCAGCACCCCGACAGGGGGCAGTTACGAGCAGTACTTC. It codes for CASTPTGGSYEQYF. This chain uses TRBV2 with TRBJ2-5; 10 bases align to TRBD1. TRBJ2-7 explains the end of the DNA better; the J call may be wrong. CDR1 and CDR2 from the germline V gene are SNHLY and FYNNEI. The CDR3 runs 14 residues.